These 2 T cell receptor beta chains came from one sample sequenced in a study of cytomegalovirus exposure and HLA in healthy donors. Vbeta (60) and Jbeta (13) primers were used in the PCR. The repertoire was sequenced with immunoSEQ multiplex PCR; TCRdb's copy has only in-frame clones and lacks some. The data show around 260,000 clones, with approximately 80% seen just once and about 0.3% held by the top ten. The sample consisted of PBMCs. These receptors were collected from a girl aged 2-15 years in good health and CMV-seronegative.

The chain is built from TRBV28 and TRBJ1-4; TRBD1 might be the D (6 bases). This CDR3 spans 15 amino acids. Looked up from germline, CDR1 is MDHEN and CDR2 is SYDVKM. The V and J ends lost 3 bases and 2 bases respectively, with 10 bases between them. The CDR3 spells CASSFHRATNEKLFF. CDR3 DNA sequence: TGTGCCAGCAGTTTCCACAGGGCGACTAATGAAAAACTGTTTTTT.

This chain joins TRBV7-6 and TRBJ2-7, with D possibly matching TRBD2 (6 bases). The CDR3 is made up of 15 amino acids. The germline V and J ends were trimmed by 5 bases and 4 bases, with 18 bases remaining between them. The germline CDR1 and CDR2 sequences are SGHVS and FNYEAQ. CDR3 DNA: TGTGCCAGCAGCCCCGGACGGGGGTTCACGTACGAGCAGTACTTC. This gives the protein CASSPGRGFTYEQYF. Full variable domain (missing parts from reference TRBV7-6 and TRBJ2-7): GAGVSQSPRYKVTKRGQDVALRCDPISGHVSLYWYRQALGQGPEFLTYFNYEAQQDKSGLPNDRFSAERPEGSISTLTIQRTEQRDSAMYRCASSPGRGFTYEQYFGPGTRLTVT.